This is a list of T cell receptor beta chains from one sample in a study of identical twins. MiXCR was run by TCRdb on the 5' RACE reads, yielding one entry per CDR3 protein. The data hold roughly 720,000 distinct CDR3 sequences, with 18% observed a single time. These data were also reused for a study on T cells expressing NK-cell markers.

Sample: PBMCs. These receptors all come from a woman in her late teens or twenties in good health. Each CDR3 is given with its conserved first and last residue. The D gene is left open where the match is weak. A clone size is listed for some rows: how often the clone was seen (once, few, many), or a class if it is expanded.

j_call | d_call | clone_size | cdr3_length | v_call | cdr3_aa | cdr3_nt
TRBJ2-7 | TRBD2 | . | 15 | TRBV20-1 | CSAREERGPSYEQYF | TGCAGTGCTAGAGAAGAGCGGGGTCCCTCCTACGAGCAGTACTTC
TRBJ2-7 | TRBD1 | few | 17 | TRBV20-1 | CSASHLTGTGDSYEQYF | TGCAGTGCTAGTCACCTGACCGGGACAGGGGACTCTTACGAGCAGTACTTC
TRBJ1-5 | . | . | 13 | TRBV7-3 | CASSLERNQPQHF | TGTGCCAGCAGCTTGGAGCGTAATCAGCCCCAGCATTTT
TRBJ2-5 | . | . | 14 | TRBV12-3/TRBV12-4 | CASSQIPGEETQYF | TGTGCCAGCAGCCAGATTCCGGGGGAAGAGACCCAGTACTTC
TRBJ2-1 | TRBD2 | . | 16 | TRBV6-2/TRBV6-3 | CASSLPSGSGYNEQFF | TGTGCCAGCAGTCTCCCTAGCGGGAGTGGGTACAATGAGCAGTTCTTC
TRBJ2-1 | TRBD2 | few | 22 | TRBV4-2 | CASSPPLRVPGLAGFSYNEQFF | TGTGCCAGCAGCCCACCCCTTAGGGTTCCGGGACTAGCGGGCTTCTCCTACAATGAGCAGTTCTTC
TRBJ2-5 | . | few | 12 | TRBV5-1 | CASSLETETQYF | TGCGCCAGCAGCTTGGAAACGGAGACCCAGTACTTC
TRBJ1-4 | TRBD1 | few | 14 | TRBV2 | CASRGDKGAEKLFF | TGTGCCAGCAGGGGTGATAAGGGGGCGGAAAAACTGTTTTTT
TRBJ2-3 | . | many | 15 | TRBV6-2/TRBV6-3 | CASSYWGRSTDTQYF | TGTGCCAGCAGTTACTGGGGAAGGAGCACAGATACGCAGTATTTT
TRBJ1-1 | TRBD1 | few | 15 | TRBV7-3 | CASSLIGGPNTEAFF | TGTGCCAGCAGCTTAATAGGGGGCCCGAACACTGAAGCTTTCTTT
TRBJ2-1 | . | many | 12 | TRBV12-3/TRBV12-4 | CASSPVWDEQFF | TGTGCCAGCAGTCCTGTCTGGGATGAGCAGTTCTTC
TRBJ1-2 | TRBD1 | . | 14 | TRBV27 | CASRPGQGIYGYTF | TGTGCCAGCCGACCCGGACAGGGGATCTATGGCTACACCTTC
TRBJ1-2 | . | . | 15 | TRBV12-3/TRBV12-4 | CASSPQGTPDYGYTF | TGTGCCAGCAGTCCTCAAGGGACACCGGATTATGGCTACACCTTC
TRBJ2-1 | . | . | 16 | TRBV7-9 | CASSSSRRDPDNEQFF | TGTGCCAGCAGCTCCTCTCGTAGGGACCCCGACAATGAGCAGTTCTTC
TRBJ2-1 | TRBD2 | few | 14 | TRBV20-1 | CSARDRGSGRAGVF | TGCAGTGCTAGAGATCGGGGTAGCGGGAGGGCCGGGGTTTTC
TRBJ2-1 | TRBD2 | few | 11 | TRBV20-1 | CSGLAFNEQFF | TGCAGTGGACTAGCGTTCAATGAGCAGTTCTTC
TRBJ2-3 | . | few | 10 | TRBV29-1 | CSQGTDTQYF | TGCAGTCAGGGAACGGATACGCAGTATTTT
TRBJ1-1 | . | . | 15 | TRBV12-3/TRBV12-4 | CASSPTRTWNTEAFF | TGTGCCAGCAGCCCCACTCGGACCTGGAACACTGAAGCTTTCTTT
TRBJ2-1 | TRBD2 | few | 13 | TRBV12-3/TRBV12-4 | CASSLNLAGGLFF | TGTGCCAGCAGTTTAAATCTAGCGGGGGGGCTTTTCTTC
TRBJ1-1 | . | . | 15 | TRBV12-3/TRBV12-4 | CASSLGDFRNTEAFF | TGTGCCAGCAGTTTGGGGGACTTTCGGAACACTGAAGCTTTCTTT
TRBJ2-3 | . | few | 15 | TRBV20-1 | CSARSVGPYTDTQYF | TGCAGTGCTAGAAGCGTGGGGCCATACACAGATACGCAGTATTTT
TRBJ2-1 | . | . | 12 | TRBV20-1 | CSANPGFDEQFF | TGCAGTGCTAACCCAGGTTTTGATGAGCAGTTCTTC
TRBJ2-1 | . | few | 14 | TRBV12-3/TRBV12-4 | CASSYPGENNEQFF | TGTGCCAGCAGTTACCCAGGAGAAAACAATGAGCAGTTCTTC
TRBJ2-7 | TRBD1 | few | 12 | TRBV10-3 | CATRDRSYEQYF | TGTGCCACCCGGGACAGGTCCTACGAGCAGTACTTC
TRBJ2-1 | TRBD2 | . | 16 | TRBV6-7 | CARDSSRAGAENEQFF | TGTGCTAGAGATAGCTCGAGAGCGGGGGCCGAGAATGAGCAGTTCTTC
TRBJ2-5 | TRBD1 | . | 15 | TRBV12-3/TRBV12-4 | CASSPNTGGRETQYF | TGTGCCAGCAGCCCAAATACAGGGGGCAGGGAGACCCAGTACTTC
TRBJ2-5 | TRBD1 | . | 14 | TRBV20-1 | CSATDRGVKETQYF | TGCAGTGCGACCGACAGGGGGGTAAAGGAGACCCAGTACTTC
TRBJ2-7 | . | . | 14 | TRBV5-1 | CASRPSTATYEQYF | TGCGCCAGCAGACCATCGACAGCCACATACGAGCAGTACTTC
TRBJ2-1 | . | . | 15 | TRBV5-1 | CASTQGVSSYNEQFF | TGCGCCAGCACACAAGGGGTAAGCTCCTACAATGAGCAGTTCTTC
TRBJ2-1 | . | few | 16 | TRBV13 | CASSLESRPGVGEQFF | TGTGCCAGCAGCTTAGAATCCCGACCCGGGGTGGGGGAGCAGTTCTTC
TRBJ1-2 | TRBD1 | few | 14 | TRBV9 | CASSADRENYGYTF | TGTGCCAGCAGCGCGGACAGGGAAAACTATGGCTACACCTTC
TRBJ2-1 | . | few | 12 | TRBV4-1 | CASSLVSTEQFF | TGCGCCAGCAGCCTCGTCTCCACCGAGCAGTTCTTC
TRBJ1-5 | TRBD1 | few | 15 | TRBV5-5 | CASSLVGQGAQPQHF | TGTGCCAGCAGCTTGGTGGGACAGGGGGCCCAGCCCCAGCATTTT
TRBJ2-7 | TRBD1 | . | 15 | TRBV2 | CASSKDRGSSYEQYF | TGTGCCAGCAGCAAGGACAGGGGCTCTTCCTACGAGCAGTACTTC
TRBJ2-3 | TRBD2 | few | 14 | TRBV29-1 | CSVVLAGFTDTQYF | TGCAGCGTTGTACTAGCGGGTTTCACAGATACGCAGTATTTT
TRBJ2-1 | . | . | 14 | TRBV20-1 | CSARDIQGANEQFF | TGCAGTGCTAGAGATATCCAAGGAGCCAATGAGCAGTTCTTC
TRBJ2-7 | . | . | 13 | TRBV5-1 | CASRRDTPYEQYF | TGCGCCAGCAGGCGGGACACACCTTACGAGCAGTACTTC
TRBJ2-5 | . | . | 14 | TRBV7-2 | CASSVGQRAGTQYF | TGTGCCAGCAGCGTGGGACAGCGGGCGGGGACCCAGTACTTC
TRBJ2-4 | TRBD2 | . | 14 | TRBV3-1 | CASSLGTSGDIQYF | TGTGCCAGCAGCCTCGGGACTAGTGGGGACATTCAGTACTTC